This TCR beta chain is drawn from a study of cytomegalovirus exposure and HLA in healthy donors. Study-wide points: Per a later analysis, HLA-associated TCR beta chains showed more clonal expansion than other, equally common TCR beta chains.

As for this clone: Antigen specificity is unknown.

The PCR used 60 Vbeta and 13 Jbeta primers. Only in-frame clones appear in the TCRdb table, and some are missing; sequencing was by immunoSEQ multiplex PCR. The data hold about 160,000 clones, with about four fifths observed a single time. This CDR3 region has 12 residues. V shed 9 bases and J shed 0 bases, with 6 bases lying between them. The germline V gene encodes CDR1 MNHEY and CDR2 SVGAGI. Sequencing was carried out using PBMCs. The V call is TRBV6-5, the J call TRBJ1-3, with D uncertain. The clonotype originates from a male donor in good health and CMV-seronegative. The CDR3 coding sequence is TGTGCCAGTCAGAACTCTGGAAACACCATATATTTT. Amino acid sequence: CASQNSGNTIYF.